Below, one TCR beta chain is given with its context. This clone was detected only once. There is no known antigen for this receptor. One base away there is no much larger clone; base qualities are not given. Via the germline V gene (reference sequence), CDR1 is LNHNV and CDR2 YYDKDF. Trimming takes 5 bases off V and 5 bases off J; junction bases not matched to a gene: 6. The CDR3, cysteine through phenylalanine, is 14 amino acids long. Of all the DNA, just the CDR3 is kept, 42 bases in frame from base 1. Whole blood was collected in K2EDTA tubes by collaborating institutions according to the institutions' own protocols. Collaborator samples were shipped for TCRbeta analysis as frozen whole blood, isolated PBMCs, or DNA extracted from either sample type. The data stem from a study of blood T cell repertoires in COVID-19 (dated by TCRdb to 2019 to 2021). Looking at the study overall: Collaborator samples came from the United States, Italy and Spain and covered acute and convalescent phases of COVID-19. The samples were drawn from two sources: the first 160 participants of the ongoing ImmuneRACE study, and some 1,300 subjects contributed by 6 global collaborators. Where available, HLA class I and class II types were taken from metadata supplied by the sample provider and were not determined by assay-based typing. The repertoires were released in a freely available public database meant as a resource for research on the immune response to SARS-CoV-2. The prospective study material was composed of cDNA or gDNA derived from T cells, B-cell-depleted T cells, or PBMCs. Subjects who had been exposed to COVID-19, were actively infected with it, or had recovered from it provided the deeply sampled blood TCRbeta repertoires that made up the dataset. A de-identified subject ID, COVID-19 status, age in years and sex were almost always included in the sample metadata. Study-wide conclusions, independent of this receptor: How much clinical and demographic metadata was included differed by source and by participant, and the metadata was provided uncurated.

The immunoSEQ Assay, a bias-controlled multiplex PCR, was used to amplify TCRbeta CDR3 regions from genomic DNA. On the authors' methods: The number of nucleated cells in each sample was estimated by amplification of reference gene primers within the assay. To quantify the absolute abundance of each unique TCRbeta CDR3 rearrangement, sequence reads were collapsed and filtered. For each sample, productive Simpson clonality was calculated by taking the square root of Simpson's diversity index across productive rearrangements. In its TCRdb copy, this immuneACCESS table keeps in-frame sequences only and misses some clones. Where compared with another copy, unresolved V genes explain less than half of these, and the others have no known cause. The V and J calls and clone size were taken over from that table, and D and trimming were inferred from the DNA. The sample has about 520,000 clones on record, approximately 83% of them singletons. The top ten hold more than 3% of the sample.

The sequence came from a human donor in a cohort sampled during active COVID-19. The sequence is built from TRBV15 and TRBJ2-5; TRBD2 agrees with 9 junctional bases. Sequencing input: peripheral blood. In nucleotide form, the sequence is TGTGCCACCAGCGGGACTAGCAAACTCGAGACCCAGTACTTC. This codes for CATSGTSKLETQYF.